This entry lists 5 T cell receptor beta chains sequenced from one sample in a study of control samples from healthy donors and cancer patients. Data came from immunoSEQ multiplex PCR; TCRdb stores just in-frame clones and leaves some out. The sample holds about 160,000 clones; about 94% are singletons and the top ten take around 9.3%. Sequenced input: blood. The receptor source for this set is a woman in her 40s in good health.

The chain recombines TRBV5-1 with TRBJ1-1; D unclear. Germline V gives CDR1 SGHRS, CDR2 YFSETQ. The CDR3 covers 14 residues. V dropped 0 bases and J dropped 1 base, with 7 bases sitting between them. CDR3 in DNA: TGCGCCAGCAGCTTGGACGATCCGAACACTGAAGCTTTCTTT. It codes for CASSLDDPNTEAFF.

This clone came up a few times. The chain joins TRBV7-9 to TRBJ1-2, with TRBD1 matching 7 bases. J gave up 4 bases and V 6 bases, and 5 bases lay outside the gene matches. In germline, CDR1 is SEHNR, CDR2 FQNEAQ (reference sequence). This CDR3 spans 13 amino acids. CDR3 protein: CASRGDSLYGYTF. The DNA for the CDR3 is TGTGCCAGCAGGGGGGACAGTCTCTATGGCTACACCTTC.

J is TRBJ2-5 and V is TRBV18, with 7 bases matching TRBD2. Germline CDR1 reads KGHSH; CDR2 reads LQKENI. This CDR3 is built from 16 residues. With 6 bases clipped from V and 4 bases from J, the junction kept 14 bases outside the gene matches. CDR3 bases: TGTGCCAGCTCGGTACTAGCGCCAAGGGGAGGAGAGACCCAGTACTTC. Residues: CASSVLAPRGGETQYF.

The chain combines TRBV7-2 with TRBJ1-1; D is unclear. V lost 0 bases to trimming and J lost 1 base, with 12 bases between them. This CDR3 region has 16 residues. The germline V gene has CDR1 SGHTA and CDR2 FQGNSA. CDR3 coding DNA: TGTGCCAGCAGCTTAGCGTTCGGAGTGGAGAACACTGAAGCTTTCTTT. The encoded protein is CASSLAFGVENTEAFF.

The V gene is TRBV5-6, the J gene TRBJ2-7; D is perhaps TRBD2 (5 bases). Germline loops: CDR1 SGHDT, CDR2 YYEEEE. The CDR3 runs to 14 residues. Trimming left V 3 bases short and J 7 bases short, with 17 bases between. CDR3 DNA sequence: TGTGCCAGCAGCTCCACCACGGGATCGAGGGAGCAGTACTTC. Protein sequence: CASSSTTGSREQYF.